Described below is a single T cell receptor beta chain sequence and its context. Its antigen is undetermined. The sample belongs to a study of T cell responses to AZD1222 COVID-19 vaccine. Here immunoSEQ multiplex PCR was the method, and the copy in TCRdb shows in-frame clones only, minus some. The table lists some 200,000 clones, approximately 92% of them singletons. Study-wide results and caveats: Nearly half of spike-specific TCRs reportedly target variant regions that are unmutated in the B.1.351 and B.1.1.7 variants. Spike-specific TCR breadth and depth both grew after two AZD1222 doses. Clonal diversity may have been underestimated, and the donors were mostly white British, with more females than males.

V shed 3 bases and J shed 8 bases, with 20 bases lying between them. This CDR3 has 15 amino acids. The germline gives CDR1 SGDLS, CDR2 YYNGEE. The sequence was collected from an adult in good health. Sequenced here: peripheral blood, sampled on day 0 of AZD1222 vaccination. V gene TRBV9 combines with J gene TRBJ1-2, with a weak D call TRBD1 (6 bases). The CDR3 DNA follows: TGTGCCAGCAGCGACCGACAGGTCCCACCGGGCGGCTACACCTTC. Translating gives CASSDRQVPPGGYTF.